The 8 T cell receptor beta chains in this list originate from one sample, sequenced in a study of blood T cell repertoires in COVID-19. Measured with immunoSEQ multiplex PCR; TCRdb has only the in-frame clones, and not every one. The sample includes fewer than 300,000 clones, 75% to 90% of them seen just once. Source material: peripheral blood. The receptors originated from a woman in her forties or fifties with COVID-19, enrolled during active disease.

This clone has more than one count but fewer than ten. The chain links TRBV27 to TRBJ2-1, with D possibly matching TRBD2 (6 bases). Germline-derived CDR1 and CDR2 are MNHEY and SMNVEV (reference sequence). The CDR3 spans 12 residues. The V and J ends lost 6 bases and 4 bases respectively, with 7 bases between them. CDR3 in amino acids: CASRGTYNEQFF. CDR3 DNA sequence: TGTGCCAGCAGGGGGACTTACAATGAGCAGTTCTTC.

V usage is TRBV10-3 and J usage is TRBJ2-3; 10 nucleotides match TRBD2. The CDR3 extends over 17 amino acids. Germline loops: CDR1 ENHRY, CDR2 SYGVKD. Trimming took 2 bases from V and 2 from J; bases not matched to a gene: 7. The CDR3 here is CAISEIGLAENTDTQYF. The CDR3 DNA follows: TGTGCCATCAGTGAGATTGGACTAGCGGAAAACACAGATACGCAGTATTTT.

The chain combines TRBV11-2 with TRBJ2-3, with 7 bases that match TRBD2. After removal of 3 bases from V and 3 bases from J, the junction contained 6 bases not matched to a gene. The length of the CDR3 is 15 residues. From germline, CDR1 is SGHAT and CDR2 FQNNGV. CDR3: CASSLPGRGTDTQYF. The CDR3, as DNA: TGTGCCAGCAGCTTGCCAGGGAGGGGAACAGATACGCAGTATTTT.

The rearrangement joins TRBV5-1 to TRBJ1-2, with D hard to call. Trimming stripped 3 bases from V and 2 bases from J, with 8 bases between. The CDR3 has 13 residues. The germline CDR1 and CDR2 sequences are SGHRS and YFSETQ. The DNA for the CDR3 is TGCGCCAGCAGCTCTGAAGCCAACTATGGCTACACCTTC. It translates to CASSSEANYGYTF. The full variable domain, rest sourced from reference TRBV5-1 and TRBJ1-2, is KAGVTQTPRYLIKTRGQQVTLSCSPISGHRSVSWYQQTPGQGLQFLFEYFSETQRNKGNFPGRFSGRQFSNSRSEMNVSTLELGDSALYLCASSSEANYGYTFGSGTRLTVV.

The rearrangement joins TRBV18 to TRBJ2-1; the D gene is possibly TRBD2 (6 bases). The germline V and J ends were trimmed by 6 bases and 8 bases, with 20 bases remaining between them. The germline V gene has CDR1 KGHSH and CDR2 LQKENI. The CDR3 spans 15 residues. This chain's CDR3 is CASSPPGLTLDEQFF. The CDR3 DNA sequence: TGTGCCAGCTCTCCTCCGGGACTGACGTTGGATGAGCAGTTCTTC.

The chain uses TRBV5-4 and TRBJ1-5; D uncertain. The CDR3 covers 12 residues. V was clipped by 3 bases and J by 4 bases, with 5 bases between them. From germline, CDR1 is SGHNT and CDR2 YYREEE (reference sequence). As DNA, the CDR3 is TGTGCCAGCAGCTCCCCTAATCAGCCCCAGCATTTT. Translated, it gives CASSSPNQPQHF.

The gene calls are TRBV5-8 and TRBJ2-7, with 9 bases identical to TRBD1. CDR3 size: 14 residues. With 4 bases clipped from V and 0 bases from J, the junction kept 2 bases outside the gene matches. The germline V gene encodes CDR1 SGHTS and CDR2 YDEGEE. The CDR3 is CASSRDRVSYEQYF. In DNA form, the CDR3 reads TGTGCCAGCAGCCGGGACAGGGTCTCCTACGAGCAGTACTTC.

The genes are TRBV6-4 and TRBJ1-2, with D perhaps matching TRBD1 (5 bases). V shed 2 bases and J shed 5 bases, with 18 bases lying between them. The V gene's germline CDR1 is MRHNA and CDR2 SNTAGT. CDR3 length equals 16 residues. This CDR3 reads CASSDDSREVKYGYTF. Here the CDR3 DNA reads TGTGCCAGCAGTGACGACAGTAGGGAGGTAAAGTATGGCTACACCTTC.